Shown below are 20 T cell receptor beta chains from a single sample sequenced in a study of blood T cell repertoires in COVID-19. Libraries were prepared by immunoSEQ multiplex PCR; TCRdb keeps only in-frame clonotypes and omits some of them. In the table there are 160,000 or so clones, roughly 86% of which are singletons. Sequences were obtained from peripheral blood. All receptors come from a woman aged 45-65 years with acute or convalescent COVID-19.

The CDR3: CASSLDPGTTEAFF. In DNA, the CDR3 is TGTGCCAGCAGCTTAGATCCGGGGACAACCGAAGCTTTCTTT. This chain joins TRBV11-2 and TRBJ1-1; tentative D call: TRBD1 (6 bases). The V end lost 0 bases, the J end lost 8 bases, and 13 bases lay between the germline ends. Per germline, CDR1 SGHAT and CDR2 FQNNGV. The length of the CDR3 is 14 residues.

The J gene is TRBJ2-2, the V gene TRBV3-1 (or the pseudogene TRBV3-2); 9 nucleotides agree with TRBD2. CDR1 is LGHDT, CDR2 YNNKEL, per germline (reference sequence). CDR3 length equals 16 residues. With 11 bases clipped from V and 5 bases from J, the junction kept 15 bases outside the gene matches. CDR3 DNA: TGTGCCGGGCTAGGGCGGGGGGGCGGTTGGACCGGGGAGCTGTTTTTT. Residues: CAGLGRGGGWTGELFF.

V is TRBV7-2 and J is TRBJ1-2, with 8 bases fitting TRBD1. From germline, CDR1 is SGHTA and CDR2 FQGNSA. CDR3 length: 15 residues. Trimming cost V 2 bases and J 4 bases; bases outside gene matches: 6. This chain's CDR3 is CASSLTPQGAYGYTF. The CDR3 DNA is TGTGCCAGCAGCTTAACCCCGCAGGGGGCCTATGGCTACACCTTC. Filled out from reference TRBV7-2 and TRBJ1-2, the complete variable domain reads GAGVSQSPSNKVTEKGKDVELRCDPISGHTALYWYRQSLGQGLEFLIYFQGNSAPDKSGLPSDRFSAERTGGSVSTLTIQRTQQEDSAVYLCASSLTPQGAYGYTFGSGTRLTVV.

The chain joins TRBV4-1 to TRBJ2-2, with 14 bases matching TRBD2. Looked up from germline, CDR1 is MGHRA and CDR2 is YSYEKL. CDR3 length: 15 amino acids. The trim removed 11 bases at V and 6 bases at J, leaving 8 bases unmatched. The CDR3 coding sequence is TGCGCCGCGCCTAGACTAGCGGGAGGGGCCGGGGAGCTGTTTTTT. This translates into CAAPRLAGGAGELFF.

V and J are TRBV12-3 or TRBV12-4 and TRBJ1-2, with 7 positions matching TRBD1. Trimming cost V 7 bases and J 7 bases; bases outside gene matches: 9. This CDR3 region has 13 residues. CDR3: CASTRGQTLGYTF. The CDR3 nucleotides are TGTGCCAGCACCCGGGGACAGACCCTTGGCTACACCTTC.

The CDR3 region is CSASFAGRNTGELFF. The DNA of the CDR3 is TGCAGTGCTAGTTTTGCGGGGCGAAACACCGGGGAGCTGTTTTTT. The chain is built from TRBV20-1 and TRBJ2-2, with a weak D call TRBD2 (6 bases). V was cut by 3 bases and J by 2 bases, with 13 bases left in between. Germline lookup yields CDR1 DFQATT and CDR2 SNEGSKA (reference sequence). The CDR3 is 15 amino acids.

This chain uses TRBV2 with TRBJ1-6, with 8 bases lining up with TRBD1. Trimming removed 4 bases from V and 9 bases from J; junction bases left unmatched: 8. CDR1 SNHLY and CDR2 FYNNEI come from the germline V gene. CDR3 length equals 15 residues. CDR3 sequence reads: CASSASGGSGSPLHF. In DNA form, the CDR3 reads TGTGCCAGCAGTGCTTCAGGGGGCTCGGGTTCACCCCTCCACTTT.

This clone is a singleton in its sample. The chain joins TRBV7-9 to TRBJ2-3; 9 bases agree with TRBD2. The germline V gene encodes CDR1 SEHNR and CDR2 FQNEAQ (reference sequence). The junction had 9 bases not matched to a gene; V was cut back by 4 bases and J by 4 bases. CDR3 size: 16 residues. This chain's CDR3 is CASSSLLRGGPDTQYF. The DNA for the CDR3 is TGTGCCAGCAGCTCCCTCTTGCGGGGGGGCCCAGATACGCAGTATTTT.

The table lists this clone with a few counts. The V gene is TRBV19, the J gene TRBJ1-1; unclear D gene. The germline V and J ends were trimmed by 7 bases and 7 bases, with 10 bases remaining between them. The length of the CDR3 is 11 residues. Germline CDR1 and CDR2: LNHDA and SQIVND (reference sequence). This chain's CDR3 is CASIWRGEAFF. The CDR3 DNA is TGTGCCAGTATCTGGCGGGGTGAAGCTTTCTTT.

This chain uses TRBV6-1 with TRBJ2-3, with TRBD2 matching over 11 bases. V gave up 4 bases and J gave up 2 bases; unmatched junction bases: 5. Germline V gene data show CDR1 as MNHNS and CDR2 as SASEGT. This CDR3 comprises 16 residues. The CDR3 DNA is TGTGCCAGCAGTGGGGTAGCGGGGGGGAACACAGATACGCAGTATTTT. Protein sequence: CASSGVAGGNTDTQYF.

The chain recombines TRBV19 with TRBJ1-1; no clear D. V lost 5 bases, J lost 2 bases, and 9 bases lay in between. Germline lookup yields CDR1 LNHDA and CDR2 SQIVND (reference sequence). This CDR3 has 13 residues. The CDR3 region has the DNA TGTGCCAGTAGTTACCCCAGTAACACTGAAGCTTTCTTT. Amino acids: CASSYPSNTEAFF.

V is TRBV4-3 and J is TRBJ2-1; D is unresolved. CDR1 is LGHNA and CDR2 is YSLEER in the germline V gene. V gave up 1 base and J gave up 9 bases, with 16 bases separating them. CDR3 length equals 15 residues. In DNA form, the CDR3 reads TGCGCCAGCAGCCAAGGACCCGCTAGTTTTCGTGAGCAGTTCTTC. The encoded protein is CASSQGPASFREQFF.

The CDR3, as DNA: TGTGCCAGTAGTATAGGACCACCAGGGACTAACTATGGCTACACCTTC. This sequence encodes CASSIGPPGTNYGYTF. The rearrangement joins TRBV19 to TRBJ1-2, with D tentatively TRBD1 (5 bases). Between the trimmed V and J ends, which lost 1 base and 0 bases, there was a span of 12 bases. Per germline, CDR1 LNHDA and CDR2 SQIVND (reference sequence). This CDR3 comprises 16 residues.

The chain carries TRBV27 and TRBJ1-2, with D perhaps TRBD1 (6 bases). Germline V CDR1 and CDR2: MNHEY, SMNVEV (reference sequence). Deletions cut 6 bases from V and 6 bases from J, with 17 bases between. CDR3 length equals 14 residues. The CDR3 is CASSGTSGVHGYTF. The DNA for the CDR3 is TGTGCCAGCAGCGGGACATCTGGGGTTCATGGCTACACCTTC.

The chain combines TRBV5-6 with TRBJ1-2, with TRBD1 as a possible D gene (5 bases). The CDR3 runs to 16 residues. The germline V gene has CDR1 SGHDT and CDR2 YYEEEE. The ends were cut back, 0 bases at V and 5 bases at J, with 17 bases in the middle. This CDR3 reads CASSLEGMITVYGYTF. DNA of the CDR3: TGTGCCAGCAGCTTGGAGGGGATGATCACGGTTTATGGCTACACCTTC.

The CDR3 sequence: CASSPPGGPTYEQYF. In DNA form, the CDR3 reads TGTGCCAGCAGTCCCCCCGGGGGTCCGACCTACGAGCAGTACTTC. J is TRBJ2-7 and V is TRBV25-1; tentative D call: TRBD2 (6 bases). The length of the CDR3 is 15 residues. The V and J ends lost 5 bases and 2 bases respectively, with 16 bases between them. Per germline, CDR1 MGHDK and CDR2 SYGVNS.

The chain links TRBV5-6 to TRBJ2-1; D not resolved. This CDR3 has 14 residues. V lost 5 bases and J lost 0, with 9 bases in between. Germline V gives CDR1 SGHDT, CDR2 YYEEEE. CDR3 sequence (DNA): TGTGCCAGCAGACTGGGCCACTCCTACAATGAGCAGTTCTTC. It encodes CASRLGHSYNEQFF.

V usage is TRBV19 and J usage is TRBJ1-2; 7 bases agree with TRBD1. The CDR3 loop spans 15 amino acids. Germline values: CDR1 LNHDA, CDR2 SQIVND (reference sequence). V was clipped by 6 bases and J by 6 bases; unmatched bases: 13. The CDR3 here is CASRALGQAGNGYTF. The CDR3 coding sequence is TGTGCCAGTAGGGCCCTCGGACAGGCTGGGAATGGCTACACCTTC.

V usage is TRBV11-2 and J usage is TRBJ1-3, with D perhaps matching TRBD1 (5 bases). This CDR3 is built from 15 residues. Trimming took 5 bases from V and 0 from J, leaving 11 bases between them. Germline V CDR1 and CDR2: SGHAT, FQNNGV. The CDR3 protein is CASSIQDYSGNTIYF. In DNA, the CDR3 is TGTGCCAGCAGCATACAGGATTACTCTGGAAACACCATATATTTT. Based on the CDR3 plus reference TRBV11-2 and TRBJ1-3, the full variable domain is EAGVAQSPRYKIIEKRQSVAFWCNPISGHATLYWYQQILGQGPKLLIQFQNNGVVDDSQLPKDRFSAERLKGVDSTLKIQPAKLEDSAVYLCASSIQDYSGNTIYFGEGSWLTVV.

The CDR3 reads CASSPGLAGVDEQFF. The DNA of the CDR3 is TGCGCCAGCAGCCCGGGACTAGCGGGGGTGGATGAGCAGTTCTTC. V is TRBV5-1 and J is TRBJ2-1, with TRBD2 matching 14 bases. The ends lost 4 bases at V and 8 bases at J; junction bases unmatched: 5. This CDR3 is built from 15 residues. In germline, CDR1 is SGHRS, CDR2 YFSETQ.